These 6 T cell receptor beta chains share one sample of origin, sequenced in a study of T-cell reconstitution after alpha-beta-depleted transplantation in children (dated by TCRdb to between 2015 and 2016). Library construction relied on PCR. Sequencing was performed on an Illumina HiSeq 2500. TCR library preparation used molecular barcoding, with unique molecular identifiers applied to normalize quantification of the TCRbeta repertoire. The public reads were run again by TCRdb, first through fastp at Q25 and then through MiXCR, and only productive beta chains were kept. CDR3 protein sequences are deduplicated, and each keeps its most common genes and DNA. This sample is represented by just over 70,000 distinct CDR3 sequences; around 6.6% of them were singletons. Around 2.6% of the sample rests with the top ten. Sequenced material: PBMCs from the stem cell graft donor, taken from the stem cell graft. These receptors all come from a human donor who donated a stem cell graft to a child with acute lymphoblastic leukemia.

The sample holds many counts of this clonotype. The rearrangement links TRBV9 to TRBJ1-2; 9 bases are shared with TRBD1. The CDR3 has 16 residues. Germline loops: CDR1 SGDLS, CDR2 YYNGEE. V dropped 2 bases and J dropped 6; count of bases not matched to a gene: 11. The CDR3 DNA reads TGTGCCAGCAGCGTCCCTTCTACAGGGGGCGTGGATGGCTACACCTTC. Protein product: CASSVPSTGGVDGYTF.

This clonotype has just a few counts. The rearrangement uses TRBV7-2 and TRBJ1-1, with a tentative D call TRBD1 (6 bases). CDR1 is SGHTA, CDR2 FQGNSA, per germline. The CDR3 sequence is 14 residues long. Trimming cost V 2 bases and J 5 bases, with 12 bases left between them. The CDR3 DNA reads TGTGCCAGCAGCTTACGGGGGGCGCTTACTGAAGCTTTCTTT. Its translation is CASSLRGALTEAFF.

V is TRBV28 and J is TRBJ1-3; no clear D gene. V lost 6 bases, J lost 0 bases, and 15 bases lay in between. There are 16 residues in the CDR3. Germline CDR1 MDHEN, CDR2 SYDVKM. The CDR3 reads CASRPYTLNSGNTIYF. In DNA, the CDR3 is TGTGCCAGCAGACCCTACACCTTAAACTCTGGAAACACCATATATTTT.

This clonotype came up a few times. CDR3 sequence reads: CASSPGQGDTDTQYF. The CDR3 DNA is TGTGCCAGCAGCCCCGGACAGGGGGACACAGATACGCAGTATTTT. The rearrangement joins TRBV11-2 to TRBJ2-3; TRBD1 matches 10 bases. CDR3 length: 15 amino acids. Germline trimming cut 5 bases from V and 2 bases from J; bases unmatched to any gene: 4. Looked up from germline, CDR1 is SGHAT and CDR2 is FQNNGV.

This clonotype has just a few counts. This chain connects TRBV7-2 to TRBJ2-2; no clear D gene. Germline V gives CDR1 SGHTA, CDR2 FQGNSA. This CDR3 has 14 residues. The V end was cut by 2 bases, the J end by 1 base, with 5 bases between. The CDR3 reads CASSLNGNTGELFF. The CDR3 DNA follows: TGTGCCAGCAGCTTAAACGGGAACACCGGGGAGCTGTTTTTT.

This clonotype was recorded many times. The chain uses TRBV12-3 or TRBV12-4 and TRBJ2-1; 7 nucleotides agree with TRBD2. This CDR3 contains 14 residues. V was pared by 2 bases and J by 5 bases, with 3 bases of the junction left unmatched. The CDR3 nucleotides are TGTGCCAGCAGTTTACTCAGCGGGAACAATGAGCAGTTCTTC. This codes for CASSLLSGNNEQFF.